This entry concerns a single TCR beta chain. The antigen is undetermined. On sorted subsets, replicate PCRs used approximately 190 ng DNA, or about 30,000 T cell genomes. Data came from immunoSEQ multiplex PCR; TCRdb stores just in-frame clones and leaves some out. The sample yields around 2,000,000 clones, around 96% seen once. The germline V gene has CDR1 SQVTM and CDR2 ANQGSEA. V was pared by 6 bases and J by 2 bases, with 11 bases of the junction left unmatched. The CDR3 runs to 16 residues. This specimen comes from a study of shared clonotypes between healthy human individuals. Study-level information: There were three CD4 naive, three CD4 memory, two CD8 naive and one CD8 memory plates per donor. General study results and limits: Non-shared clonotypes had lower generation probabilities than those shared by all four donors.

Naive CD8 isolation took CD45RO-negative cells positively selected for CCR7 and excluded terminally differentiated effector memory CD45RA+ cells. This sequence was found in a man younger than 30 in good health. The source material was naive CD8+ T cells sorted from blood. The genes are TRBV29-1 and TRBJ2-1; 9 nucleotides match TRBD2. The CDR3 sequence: CSVATSGYGPYNEQFF. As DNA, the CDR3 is TGCAGCGTAGCGACTAGCGGCTACGGTCCCTACAATGAGCAGTTCTTC.